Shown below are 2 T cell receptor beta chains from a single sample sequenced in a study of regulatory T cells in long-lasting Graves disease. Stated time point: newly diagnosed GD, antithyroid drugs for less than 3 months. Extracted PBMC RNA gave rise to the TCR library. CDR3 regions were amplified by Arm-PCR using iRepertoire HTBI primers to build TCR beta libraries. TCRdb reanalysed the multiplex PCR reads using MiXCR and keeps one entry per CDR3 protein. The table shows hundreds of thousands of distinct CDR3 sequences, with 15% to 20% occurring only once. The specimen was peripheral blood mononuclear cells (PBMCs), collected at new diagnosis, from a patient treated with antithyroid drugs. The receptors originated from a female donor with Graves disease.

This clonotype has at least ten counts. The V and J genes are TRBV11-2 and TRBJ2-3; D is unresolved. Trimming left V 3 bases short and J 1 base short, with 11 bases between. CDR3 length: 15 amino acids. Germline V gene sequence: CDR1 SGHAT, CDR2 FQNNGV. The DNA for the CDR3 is TGTGCCAGCAGCTTCCCCCTTGAAGGCACAGATACGCAGTATTTT. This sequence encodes CASSFPLEGTDTQYF.

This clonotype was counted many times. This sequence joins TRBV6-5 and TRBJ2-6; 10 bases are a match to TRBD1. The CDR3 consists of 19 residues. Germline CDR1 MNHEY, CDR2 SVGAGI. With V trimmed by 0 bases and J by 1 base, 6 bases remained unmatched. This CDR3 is CASSYSVPGQGSGANVLTF. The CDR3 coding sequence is TGTGCCAGCAGTTACTCCGTCCCGGGACAGGGGTCTGGGGCCAACGTCCTGACTTTC.